The rows below give T cell receptor beta chains drawn from one sample of a study of cytomegalovirus exposure and HLA in healthy donors. The table came from immunoSEQ multiplex PCR; TCRdb's copy has only in-frame clones and leaves some out. Among roughly 67,000 clones listed, around 80% were seen once. Sequenced sample: PBMCs. The receptors shown here come from a man in his forties or fifties in good health and CMV-seronegative. The conserved cysteine and the conserved F or W are not part of the CDR3 here. D genes are given only for firm matches.

d_gene: .
v_gene: TRBV7-9
CDR3aa: ASSSGKKNIQY

d_gene: TRBD1
v_gene: TRBV2
CDR3aa: ASSLDRDRDIGEQY

d_gene: .
v_gene: TRBV6-5
CDR3aa: ASSPDGSPTYEQY

d_gene: .
v_gene: TRBV11-2
CDR3aa: ASSLNVYRSSGANVLT

d_gene: .
v_gene: TRBV7-9
CDR3aa: ASSLAPLFSDSSYNEQF

d_gene: TRBD2
v_gene: TRBV7-9
CDR3aa: ASSSKTGTSGINEQF

d_gene: TRBD2
v_gene: TRBV7-9
CDR3aa: ASSAGGGQETQY

d_gene: .
v_gene: TRBV2
CDR3aa: ASGLTYNEQF

d_gene: .
v_gene: TRBV5-1
CDR3aa: ASSFSAANTNEKLF

d_gene: .
v_gene: TRBV27
CDR3aa: ASSPLGRNPGELF

d_gene: .
v_gene: TRBV28
CDR3aa: ASSPGLRRTEAF

d_gene: .
v_gene: TRBV19
CDR3aa: ASSPSTGYNSPLH

d_gene: .
v_gene: TRBV18
CDR3aa: ASSPNADTQY

d_gene: .
v_gene: TRBV27
CDR3aa: ASSLSRLHGYT

d_gene: .
v_gene: TRBV28
CDR3aa: ASSSRYSNQPQH

d_gene: .
v_gene: TRBV5-1
CDR3aa: ASSPTANQETQY

d_gene: TRBD1
v_gene: TRBV23-1
CDR3aa: ASSPTGTGATFNYGYT

d_gene: .
v_gene: TRBV27
CDR3aa: ASSLRVSYEQY

d_gene: TRBD1
v_gene: TRBV7-2
CDR3aa: ASSTPRDRGRMYTDTQY

d_gene: .
v_gene: TRBV28
CDR3aa: ASRQSAGVPYGYT

d_gene: TRBD1
v_gene: TRBV2
CDR3aa: AIQGAGANVLT

d_gene: .
v_gene: TRBV2
CDR3aa: ASSEARETQY

d_gene: .
v_gene: TRBV1
CDR3aa: TSSPPEESTDTQY

d_gene: TRBD2
v_gene: TRBV7-9
CDR3aa: ASSAGLAGNIQY

d_gene: TRBD2
v_gene: TRBV9
CDR3aa: ASSVDSPTSGSPRTTQY

d_gene: TRBD1
v_gene: TRBV5-5
CDR3aa: ASSSHPGQGSNEQF

d_gene: TRBD1
v_gene: TRBV7-7
CDR3aa: ASSAATGGGTQY

d_gene: .
v_gene: TRBV7-9
CDR3aa: ASSLAGAVGYT

d_gene: .
v_gene: TRBV6-5
CDR3aa: ASADRREKLF

d_gene: .
v_gene: TRBV5-1
CDR3aa: ASSLERNLFGYT

d_gene: .
v_gene: TRBV5-6
CDR3aa: ASSLGFGNTLTDTQY

d_gene: .
v_gene: TRBV19
CDR3aa: ASSLASSSYEQY

d_gene: TRBD1
v_gene: TRBV5-1
CDR3aa: ASSSQGAQGGYEQY

d_gene: TRBD1
v_gene: TRBV27
CDR3aa: ASRPRGTGAYNEQF

d_gene: TRBD1
v_gene: TRBV5-1
CDR3aa: ASSPRQGSRAEAF

d_gene: TRBD2
v_gene: TRBV10-3
CDR3aa: AIRGLAGHEQY